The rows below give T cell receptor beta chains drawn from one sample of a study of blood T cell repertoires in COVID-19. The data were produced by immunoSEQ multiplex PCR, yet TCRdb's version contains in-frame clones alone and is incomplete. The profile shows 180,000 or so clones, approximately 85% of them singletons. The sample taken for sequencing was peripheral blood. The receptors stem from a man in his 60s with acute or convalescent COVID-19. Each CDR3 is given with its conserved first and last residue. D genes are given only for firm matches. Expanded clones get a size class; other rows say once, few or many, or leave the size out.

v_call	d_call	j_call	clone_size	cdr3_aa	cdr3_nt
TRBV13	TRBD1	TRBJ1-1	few	CASSSTWDRGQWNTEAFF	TGTGCCAGCAGCTCGACCTGGGACAGGGGGCAGTGGAACACTGAAGCTTTCTTT
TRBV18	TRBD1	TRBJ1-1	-	CASSPLGQATNTEAFF	TGTGCCAGCTCACCACTGGGACAGGCCACGAACACTGAAGCTTTCTTT
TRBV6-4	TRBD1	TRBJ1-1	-	CASKGQENTEAFF	TGTGCCAGCAAGGGACAGGAGAACACTGAAGCTTTCTTT
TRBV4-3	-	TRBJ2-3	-	CASSQRGEGFDTQYF	TGCGCCAGCAGCCAGAGGGGGGAGGGCTTCGATACGCAGTATTTT
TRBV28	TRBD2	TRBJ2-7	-	CARRLAANYEQYF	TGTGCCAGGAGACTAGCGGCCAACTACGAGCAGTACTTC
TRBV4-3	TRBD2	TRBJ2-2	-	CASSQQASGLAGGPNTGELFF	TGCGCCAGCAGCCAGCAAGCCTCGGGACTAGCGGGAGGGCCGAACACCGGGGAGCTGTTTTTT
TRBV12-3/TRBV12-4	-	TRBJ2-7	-	CASSLGGASEQYF	TGTGCCAGCAGTTTGGGCGGGGCTAGCGAGCAGTACTTC
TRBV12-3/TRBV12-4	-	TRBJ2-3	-	CASSQAATDTQYF	TGTGCCAGCAGCCAGGCAGCCACAGATACGCAGTATTTT
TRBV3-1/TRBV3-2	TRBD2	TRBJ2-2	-	CASSHRTSGDTGELFF	TGTGCCAGCAGCCATAGGACTAGCGGCGACACCGGGGAGCTGTTTTTT
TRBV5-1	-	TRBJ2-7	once	CASSLLVSGSSYEQYF	TGCGCCAGCAGCTTGCTAGTTAGCGGATCCTCCTACGAGCAGTACTTC